The 21 T cell receptor beta chains below come from one sample, sequenced in a study of chemoradiotherapy in HPV16-positive cancers. TCRdb's copy holds only in-frame clones and misses some; the assay was immunoSEQ multiplex PCR. Here the sample spans some 8,600 clones, around 75% being singletons. This material was collected from a patient who underwent chemoradiotherapy. The source is a human donor with HPV-associated anogenital cancer.

The chain recombines TRBV14 with TRBJ2-7; TRBD1 is a possible D gene (6 bases). Trimming left V 1 base short and J 1 base short, with 14 bases between. The CDR3 is 16 residues long. CDR1 and CDR2 from the germline V gene are SGHDN and FVKESK. CDR3 DNA sequence: TGTGCCAGCAGCCAAGTCCCCGACAGGCCATCCTACGAGCAGTACTTC. It specifies CASSQVPDRPSYEQYF.

The rearrangement joins TRBV5-1 to TRBJ2-3; no firm D call. The germline CDR1 and CDR2 sequences are SGHRS and YFSETQ. The CDR3 length is 13 residues. The ends were cut back, 5 bases at V and 1 base at J, with 8 bases in the middle. CDR3 nucleotide sequence: TGCGCCAGCAGGGATATTGGCACAGATACGCAGTATTTT. It specifies CASRDIGTDTQYF.

A single count supports this clone. The chain links TRBV11-1 to TRBJ2-6, with D perhaps matching TRBD1 (6 bases). The germline CDR1 and CDR2 sequences are SGHAT and FQDESV (reference sequence). The CDR3 sequence is 15 residues long. Trimming shortened V by 6 bases and J by 5 bases, and 14 bases separated the two germline ends. CDR3 in amino acids: CASSSGQSRANVLTF. The CDR3, as DNA: TGTGCCAGCAGTTCCGGACAGTCCAGGGCCAACGTCCTGACTTTC.

The chain joins TRBV4-1 to TRBJ2-2, with 8 nucleotides matching TRBD2. The CDR3 is 17 amino acids. Germline assignment: CDR1 MGHRA and CDR2 YSYEKL. With 0 bases clipped from V and 4 bases from J, the junction kept 7 bases outside the gene matches. The CDR3 loop is CASSQEFGGGITGELFF. The CDR3 region has the DNA TGCGCCAGCAGCCAAGAATTCGGGGGGGGGATCACCGGGGAGCTGTTTTTT.

V gene TRBV19 combines with J gene TRBJ1-1; no reliable D call. The V end lost 7 bases, the J end lost 1 base, and 13 bases lay between the germline ends. This CDR3 has 14 amino acids. The germline gives CDR1 LNHDA, CDR2 SQIVND (reference sequence). The CDR3 protein is CASTATSRNTEAFF. DNA of the CDR3: TGTGCCAGTACAGCGACCTCTCGGAACACTGAAGCTTTCTTT.

J is TRBJ2-7 and V is TRBV6-1, with TRBD2 matching 9 bases. This CDR3 contains 15 residues. Germline V lookup: CDR1 MNHNS, CDR2 SASEGT. J lost 4 bases, V lost 5 bases, and 9 bases had no gene match. The CDR3 here is CASSFRGGAPYEQYF. The CDR3 DNA follows: TGTGCCAGCAGTTTCCGCGGGGGGGCCCCGTACGAGCAGTACTTC.

The genes are TRBV19 and TRBJ1-3; D is undetermined. The CDR3 has 15 amino acids. Germline V gives CDR1 LNHDA, CDR2 SQIVND (reference sequence). The germline V and J ends were trimmed by 7 bases and 0 bases, with 13 bases remaining between them. CDR3 amino acids: CASTIDGYSGNTIYF. The CDR3 DNA reads as TGTGCCAGTACTATCGACGGCTACTCTGGAAACACCATATATTTT. The variable domain in full, with the rest retrieved from reference TRBV19 and TRBJ1-3, is DGGITQSPKYLFRKEGQNVTLSCEQNLNHDAMYWYRQDPGQGLRLIYYSQIVNDFQKGDIAEGYSVSREKKESFPLTVTSAQKNPTAFYLCASTIDGYSGNTIYFGEGSWLTVV.

This clone came up a few times. This chain joins TRBV6-4 and TRBJ2-3; D is ambiguous. Trimming shortened V by 2 bases and J by 6 bases, and 9 bases separated the two germline ends. Germline values: CDR1 MRHNA, CDR2 SNTAGT. The CDR3 consists of 13 residues. DNA of the CDR3: TGTGCCAGCAGTGACCAATCTATGGATACGCAGTATTTT. Protein sequence: CASSDQSMDTQYF.

V and J are TRBV6-5 and TRBJ1-2; possibly TRBD1 for D (5 bases). The V end was cut by 5 bases, the J end by 8 bases, with 15 bases between. Germline V gene lookup returns CDR1 MNHEY and CDR2 SVGAGI. The CDR3 totals 13 residues. The DNA for the CDR3 is TGTGCCAGCAGTACGGGGGATCGGGGCGGCTACACCTTC. Translated: CASSTGDRGGYTF.

The chain joins TRBV5-4 to TRBJ1-1; TRBD1 matches at 9 bases. The germline V gene has CDR1 SGHNT and CDR2 YYREEE (reference sequence). The CDR3 spans 16 residues. With V trimmed by 0 bases and J by 0 bases, 3 bases remained unmatched. The chain's CDR3 is CASSLDRGPLNTEAFF. For the CDR3, the DNA is TGTGCCAGCAGCTTGGACAGGGGGCCGTTGAACACTGAAGCTTTCTTT. The full variable domain, in which reference TRBV5-4 and TRBJ1-1 provide the parts outside the CDR3, is ETGVTQSPTHLIKTRGQQVTLRCSSQSGHNTVSWYQQALGQGPQFIFQYYREEENGRGNFPPRFSGLQFPNYSSELNVNALELDDSALYLCASSLDRGPLNTEAFFGQGTRLTVV.

The rearrangement joins TRBV7-9 to TRBJ1-2; D is perhaps TRBD1 (5 bases). This CDR3 region has 13 residues. The germline V and J ends were trimmed by 10 bases and 3 bases, with 15 bases remaining between them. CDR1 is SEHNR and CDR2 is FQNEAQ in the germline V gene (reference sequence). The CDR3 is CATGLAGDYGYTF. The CDR3 bases are TGTGCCACTGGTTTAGCGGGGGACTATGGCTACACCTTC.

This clone was detected only once. The chain has TRBV5-6 and TRBJ2-5, with D possibly being TRBD2 (6 bases). The CDR3 is 16 residues long. From germline, CDR1 is SGHDT and CDR2 YYEEEE. Trimming shortened V by 4 bases and J by 0 bases, and 16 bases separated the two germline ends. The CDR3 is CASSLRGTPYQETQYF. The CDR3 region has the DNA TGTGCCAGCAGCCTGAGAGGGACTCCGTACCAAGAGACCCAGTACTTC.

V usage is TRBV4-3 and J usage is TRBJ2-1; no firm D call. The CDR3 is 14 amino acids. Trimming took 3 bases from V and 7 from J, leaving 13 bases between them. Germline V gene sequence: CDR1 LGHNA, CDR2 YSLEER. The CDR3 region has the DNA TGCGCCAGCAGCCAGGGTCGGGTAGGGAATGAGCAGTTCTTC. Its protein is CASSQGRVGNEQFF.

The CDR3 region is CAWSVRPNTEAFF. CDR3 bases: TGTGCCTGGAGTGTACGTCCCAACACTGAAGCTTTCTTT. The V gene is TRBV30, the J gene TRBJ1-1; D gene uncertain. CDR1 and CDR2 (germline): GTSNPN, SVGIG (reference sequence). The CDR3 length is 13 residues. Trimming took off 0 bases at V and 2 bases at J, with 7 bases between the two ends. Drawing the rest from reference TRBV30 and TRBJ1-1, the complete variable domain is SQTIHQWPATLVQPVGSPLSLECTVEGTSNPNLYWYRQAAGRGLQLLFYSVGIGQISSEVPQNLSASRPQDRQFILSSKKLLLSDSGFYLCAWSVRPNTEAFFGQGTRLTVV.

V is TRBV19 and J is TRBJ2-7; perhaps D is TRBD1 or TRBD2 (5 bases each). Trimming shortened V by 3 bases and J by 4 bases, and 7 bases separated the two germline ends. The CDR3 loop spans 12 amino acids. Germline V gives CDR1 LNHDA, CDR2 SQIVND (reference sequence). For the CDR3, the DNA is TGTGCCAGTAGTATTGGGGGATACGAGCAGTACTTC. Its translation is CASSIGGYEQYF.

This chain joins TRBV9 and TRBJ2-3, with TRBD2 identical over 9 bases. The V gene's germline CDR1 is SGDLS and CDR2 YYNGEE. The CDR3 has 17 amino acids. J gave up 4 bases and V 4 bases, and 13 bases lay outside the gene matches. The CDR3: CASSPWGSGSTADTQYF. The CDR3, as DNA: TGTGCCAGCAGCCCGTGGGGTAGCGGGAGTACCGCAGATACGCAGTATTTT.

This chain connects TRBV11-2 to TRBJ2-1; D unresolved. With 3 bases removed from V and 7 bases from J, the gap between germline ends came to 13 bases. CDR1 and CDR2 (germline): SGHAT, FQNNGV. The CDR3 sequence is 14 residues long. The CDR3 DNA reads as TGTGCCAGCAGCTTTTACGATCTAGGAAATGAGCAGTTCTTC. Residues: CASSFYDLGNEQFF.

This chain connects TRBV6-5 to TRBJ1-1; 7 nucleotides match TRBD1. This CDR3 contains 14 residues. J lost 4 bases, V lost 2 bases, and 4 bases had no gene match. Germline V lookup: CDR1 MNHEY, CDR2 SVGAGI. DNA for the CDR3: TGTGCCAGCAGTTACGCGCCAGGGGGCACTGAAGCTTTCTTT. This sequence encodes CASSYAPGGTEAFF.

The chain uses TRBV19 and TRBJ1-1; 7 positions agree with TRBD1. The CDR3 loop spans 16 amino acids. V was clipped by 3 bases and J by 2 bases; unmatched bases: 9. Germline CDR1 and CDR2: LNHDA and SQIVND (reference sequence). CDR3 in DNA: TGTGCCAGTAGTATTGCGGGACAGAGCCTCAACACTGAAGCTTTCTTT. Protein sequence: CASSIAGQSLNTEAFF.

This chain links TRBV28 with TRBJ2-1; the D gene is possibly TRBD2 (6 bases). V lost 1 base and J lost 7, with 14 bases in between. This CDR3 contains 15 residues. Per germline, CDR1 MDHEN and CDR2 SYDVKM. The CDR3 protein is CASSLSPGVGNEQFF. CDR3 in DNA: TGTGCCAGCAGTTTATCCCCGGGAGTGGGAAATGAGCAGTTCTTC.

The chain links TRBV27 to TRBJ2-6; D might be TRBD2 (6 bases). This CDR3 comprises 16 residues. V lost 6 bases and J lost 4, with 16 bases in between. Germline V lookup: CDR1 MNHEY, CDR2 SMNVEV (reference sequence). For the CDR3, the DNA is TGTGCCAGCAGACCCGCAGGAGGGGACGGGGCCAACGTCCTGACTTTC. It codes for CASRPAGGDGANVLTF.